This T cell receptor (beta chain) was found in a study of cytomegalovirus exposure and HLA in healthy donors. The CDR3 length is 13 residues. Germline CDR1 reads ENHRY; CDR2 reads SYGVKD. Trimming pared 4 bases from V and 5 bases from J, leaving 8 bases between. The PCR had 60 Vbeta and 13 Jbeta primers. The method was immunoSEQ multiplex PCR; TCRdb's version includes in-frame clones alone and lacks a portion of them. This table holds more than 200,000 clones, approximately 79% found once. The sample holds a few counts of this clone. The rearrangement uses TRBV10-3 and TRBJ2-2, with D perhaps TRBD2 (6 bases). This clonotype was obtained from a girl aged 2 to 10 in good health and CMV-seronegative. The material sequenced was PBMCs. CDR3 in DNA: TGTGCCATCAGTGTGGAGGGTACCGGGGAGCTGTTTTTT. Its translation: CAISVEGTGELFF.